The 23 T cell receptor beta chains reported below all come from one sample, sequenced in a study of T cell repertoires in cytomegalovirus infection. The antigens these receptors bind are not known. MiXCR was run by TCRdb on the reads, yielding one entry per CDR3 protein. This table holds 160,000 or so distinct CDR3 sequences, about 20% found once. The sequencing used CD8+ T cells from cultured PBMCs, collected from culture after CMV antigen stimulation. These receptors were obtained from a human donor in good health (CMV status not recorded). Some clones in this sample may be carry-over from other donors' samples.

V and J are TRBV7-6 and TRBJ2-5; D is ambiguous. Per the germline V gene, CDR1 is SGHVS and CDR2 is FNYEAQ. The CDR3 runs 14 residues. Deletions cut 1 base from V and 2 bases from J, with 8 bases between. The CDR3 sequence: CASSLGSVQETQYF. CDR3 sequence (DNA): TGTGCCAGCAGCTTAGGATCAGTACAAGAGACCCAGTACTTC.

The J gene is TRBJ2-7, the V gene TRBV7-9, with D hard to call. Germline CDR1 is SEHNR and CDR2 is FQNEAQ (reference sequence). V was trimmed by 5 bases and J by 2 bases, leaving 13 bases between them. The CDR3 has 14 residues. The CDR3 region is CASSLRGETYEQYF. For the CDR3, the DNA is TGTGCCAGCAGCCTCCGCGGAGAAACCTACGAGCAGTACTTC.

V gene TRBV24-1 combines with J gene TRBJ2-1; TRBD1 matches at 8 bases. This CDR3 comprises 14 residues. Germline CDR1 reads KGHDR; CDR2 reads SFDVKD. V trimming: 4 bases; J trimming: 6 bases; junction bases outside the gene matches: 4. This CDR3 reads CATSDTGTGNEQFF. Here the CDR3 DNA reads TGTGCCACCAGTGACACCGGGACAGGCAATGAGCAGTTCTTC.

The chain links TRBV7-2 to TRBJ1-3; D is perhaps TRBD1 (6 bases). CDR1 and CDR2 from the germline V gene are SGHTA and FQGNSA. V gave up 1 base and J gave up 4 bases, with 11 bases separating them. The CDR3 has 15 residues. The CDR3 sequence: CASSLGGAEGNTIYF. CDR3 DNA: TGTGCCAGCAGCTTAGGGGGGGCAGAAGGAAACACCATATATTTT.

The chain recombines TRBV6-6 with TRBJ1-3, with unresolved D. The CDR3 has 14 residues. The V and J ends lost 6 bases and 7 bases respectively, with 16 bases between them. Germline CDR1 reads MNHNY; CDR2 reads SVGAGI (reference sequence). CDR3 in DNA: TGTGCCAGCAGATCGGGAGGGTCTCCGAACACCATATATTTT. Translated, it gives CASRSGGSPNTIYF.

This chain joins TRBV29-1 and TRBJ1-2; D gene unclear. The CDR3 contains 15 residues. Trimming stripped 0 bases from V and 3 bases from J, with 14 bases between. CDR1 is SQVTM and CDR2 is ANQGSEA in the germline V gene. CDR3 nucleotide sequence: TGCAGCGTTGAAGATCGGGAGGGAGGGTACTATGGCTACACCTTC. This codes for CSVEDREGGYYGYTF.

This clonotype was counted only a few times. This sequence joins TRBV7-2 and TRBJ2-7; D assignment may be TRBD1 or TRBD2 (6 bases each). The germline V and J ends were trimmed by 5 bases and 6 bases, with 20 bases remaining between them. The CDR3 covers 15 residues. Germline values: CDR1 SGHTA, CDR2 FQGNSA. The CDR3, as DNA: TGTGCCAGCAGCGTAGGGGATCGGGGGCTGAGCGAGCAGTACTTC. Encoded protein: CASSVGDRGLSEQYF.

This clonotype turned up a few times. One junction end disagrees with the germline gene, perhaps due to a read error. The chain has TRBV7-7 and TRBJ1-1; D is ambiguous. The CDR3 totals 14 residues. Germline V lookup: CDR1 SSHAT, CDR2 FNYEAQ (reference sequence). The CDR3 DNA is TGTGCTAGCAGCGTGGGCGGACTGAGCACTGAAGCTTTCTTT. It is translated as CASSVGGLSTEAFF.

The chain has TRBV12-3 or TRBV12-4 and TRBJ2-4, with D tentatively TRBD1 or TRBD2 (5 bases each). The CDR3 contains 16 residues. The ends were cut back, 5 bases at V and 8 bases at J, with 22 bases in the middle. The CDR3 protein is CASSLHSGTPVDIQYF. The CDR3, as DNA: TGTGCCAGCAGTCTACACTCCGGGACCCCGGTGGACATTCAGTACTTC.

The rearrangement uses TRBV5-1 and TRBJ1-5; TRBD1 matches 7 bases. This CDR3 contains 15 residues. CDR1 and CDR2 (germline): SGHRS, YFSETQ. Trimming cost V 0 bases and J 3 bases; bases outside gene matches: 3. CDR3 sequence reads: CASSLEGAFNQPQHF. CDR3 coding DNA: TGCGCCAGCAGCTTGGAGGGGGCATTCAATCAGCCCCAGCATTTT.

This clonotype showed up just a few times. The V and J genes are TRBV6-5 and TRBJ2-1, with D uncertain. CDR3 length: 13 amino acids. The V end was cut by 5 bases, the J end by 8 bases, with 13 bases between. The germline CDR1 and CDR2 sequences are MNHEY and SVGAGI. CDR3 protein: CASSGSGSHEQFF. The DNA for the CDR3 is TGTGCCAGCAGTGGTTCAGGAAGCCATGAGCAGTTCTTC.

This sequence joins TRBV7-6 and TRBJ1-2, with D possibly matching TRBD1 (5 bases). This CDR3 contains 15 residues. The V end was cut by 8 bases, the J end by 8 bases, with 24 bases between. Per germline, CDR1 SGHVS and CDR2 FNYEAQ. The CDR3 sequence: CASVPVPGPQQGYTF. The CDR3 DNA sequence: TGTGCCAGCGTACCTGTCCCGGGACCGCAACAGGGCTACACCTTC.

The chain carries TRBV11-2 and TRBJ2-1; D is unresolved. Germline CDR1 and CDR2: SGHAT and FQNNGV. The CDR3 is 15 amino acids. Trimming cost V 5 bases and J 12 bases, with 23 bases left between them. CDR3 DNA: TGTGCCAGCAGCCGCTCGCAGGACCCAACAAGAACGCAGTTCTTC. Amino acids: CASSRSQDPTRTQFF.

In this sample, this clonotype turned up a few times. The CDR3 coding sequence is TGTGCCAGCAGCCCGCTGGCGCACGAGCAGTACTTC. As protein: CASSPLAHEQYF. The chain couples TRBV7-2 to TRBJ2-7; no reliable D call. The CDR3 is 12 residues long. From germline, CDR1 is SGHTA and CDR2 FQGNSA. V lost 5 bases to trimming and J lost 5 bases, with 10 bases between them.

The gene calls are TRBV12-3 or TRBV12-4 and TRBJ1-6; D is unresolved. The V and J ends lost 3 bases and 11 bases respectively, with 14 bases between them. The CDR3 runs to 14 residues. In DNA, the CDR3 is TGTGCCAGCAGTTTGGGATCAGGCCTAGCACCCCTCCACTTT. This codes for CASSLGSGLAPLHF.

The chain is built from TRBV5-1 and TRBJ1-2, with D hard to call. CDR3 length: 13 residues. With 2 bases removed from V and 0 bases from J, the gap between germline ends came to 5 bases. The germline V gene encodes CDR1 SGHRS and CDR2 YFSETQ. CDR3 sequence: CASSFGPNYGYTF. The CDR3 nucleotides are TGCGCCAGCAGCTTCGGGCCTAACTATGGCTACACCTTC.

V and J are TRBV12-3 or TRBV12-4 and TRBJ1-1, with D possibly matching TRBD1 (5 bases). V lost 6 bases, J lost 11 bases, and 25 bases lay in between. This CDR3 comprises 15 residues. CDR3: CASSSVGHLDPMAFF. CDR3 coding DNA: TGTGCCAGCAGCTCGGTAGGACATCTGGACCCAATGGCTTTCTTT.

This chain connects TRBV12-3 or TRBV12-4 to TRBJ2-5; 8 nucleotides agree with TRBD2. V was clipped by 6 bases and J by 3 bases; unmatched bases: 15. This CDR3 has 17 residues. The CDR3 reads CASSPLALAGREETQYF. The CDR3 region has the DNA TGTGCCAGCAGCCCCCTGGCCCTAGCGGGTCGGGAAGAGACCCAGTACTTC.

The chain links TRBV7-6 to TRBJ1-1; D is unresolved. Trimming removed 4 bases from V and 2 bases from J, with 17 bases in between. The CDR3 sequence is 16 residues long. The V gene's germline CDR1 is SGHVS and CDR2 FNYEAQ. The CDR3 nucleotides read TGTGCCAGCAGCTACCGGTCCGACGCTCTTAACACTGAAGCTTTCTTT. This sequence encodes CASSYRSDALNTEAFF.

This clonotype turned up a few times. The V call is TRBV27, the J call TRBJ1-1; maybe TRBD1 (5 bases). The CDR3 runs 13 residues. CDR1 and CDR2 (germline): MNHEY, SMNVEV (reference sequence). The V end lost 8 bases, the J end lost 1 base, and 11 bases lay between the germline ends. For the CDR3, the DNA is TGTGCCAGCTCTAGGACACGGAACACTGAAGCTTTCTTT. This translates into CASSRTRNTEAFF.

This clonotype has only a few counts. Here the CDR3 reads CSAREPNYEQYF. The DNA for the CDR3 is TGCAGTGCTAGAGAACCGAACTACGAGCAGTACTTC. The gene calls are TRBV20-1 and TRBJ2-7; unclear D gene. V was cut by 0 bases and J by 3 bases, with 6 bases left in between. CDR1 and CDR2 from the germline V gene are DFQATT and SNEGSKA (reference sequence). CDR3 length equals 12 residues.

This clonotype was observed a handful of times. J is TRBJ2-3 and V is TRBV4-3, with 12 bases aligning to TRBD2. Germline V gene sequence: CDR1 LGHNA, CDR2 YSLEER. V gave up 0 bases and J gave up 3 bases; unmatched junction bases: 10. The CDR3 length is 19 residues. The CDR3: CASSQEWLASGGATDTQYF. The CDR3 DNA sequence: TGCGCCAGCAGCCAAGAGTGGTTGGCTAGCGGGGGGGCGACAGATACGCAGTATTTT.

The sample holds a few counts of this clonotype. This CDR3 is CASSLKTGVAQYF. CDR3 DNA: TGTGCCAGCAGCCTGAAAACAGGGGTTGCGCAGTATTTT. J is TRBJ2-3 and V is TRBV7-8; 7 bases are a match to TRBD1. The germline CDR1 and CDR2 sequences are SGHVS and FQNEAQ. The CDR3 covers 13 residues. Unmatched junction bases numbered 9, after V lost 5 bases and J lost 10 bases.